One and the same sample provided the 17 T cell receptor beta chains below, sequenced in a study of blood T cells in healthy people across ages. The use of a sample-barcoded 5' primer and a J-beta primer mix characterized a second PCR of roughly 7 to 11 cycles. TCRdb recomputed calls from the 5' RACE reads with MiXCR, one row per CDR3 protein. Found here are 1.5 million to 2 million distinct CDR3 sequences, under 30% of them singletons; the top ten hold 7.7%. Input material: blood. The receptors derive from a woman aged 25 to 45 in good health.

The chain uses TRBV2 and TRBJ1-3; TRBD1 aligns across 8 bases. Trimming at V came to 6 bases and at J to 5 bases, leaving 9 bases not matched to a gene. This CDR3 contains 15 residues. Germline V CDR1 and CDR2: SNHLY, FYNNEI. The CDR3 is CASRDRAGTRNTIYF. The CDR3 DNA sequence: TGTGCCAGCAGGGACAGGGCGGGAACAAGAAACACCATATATTTT.

On this clonotype: A read error may produce the germline difference seen at one junction end. The chain couples TRBV25-1 to TRBJ1-2; 10 positions agree with TRBD1. CDR1 and CDR2 (germline): MGHDK, SYGVNS. The CDR3 totals 18 residues. The CDR3 here is CAGSEWERLGTGESGYTF. The CDR3 DNA reads TGTGCCGGCAGTGAATGGGAACGGTTGGGGACAGGGGAGAGTGGCTACACCTTC.

This chain uses TRBV28 with TRBJ2-7, with a tentative D call TRBD1 (7 bases). With 5 bases removed from V and 1 base from J, the gap between germline ends came to 18 bases. The germline V gene has CDR1 MDHEN and CDR2 SYDVKM. The CDR3 loop spans 16 amino acids. This CDR3 is CASSTSLTGTSYEQYF. The DNA of the CDR3 is TGTGCCAGCAGTACCTCGCTGACAGGGACTTCCTACGAGCAGTACTTC.

This clonotype was detected only once. One end of the junction is discordant with germline, which a read error may explain. The V call is TRBV10-3, the J call TRBJ1-4; D unclear. CDR3 length: 16 residues. Germline CDR1 ENHRY, CDR2 SYGVKD. The chain's CDR3 is CAISEFKGATNGKLFF. CDR3 nucleotides: TGTGCCATCAGTGAATTTAAGGGTGCAACTAATGGAAAACTGTTTTTT.

Comment on this clonotype: An end of the junction does not agree with germline; a read error may underlie this. This chain uses TRBV28 with TRBJ2-7; 8 bases fit TRBD1. The end of the DNA fits TRBJ2-5 better, so the J call may be wrong. The length of the CDR3 is 16 residues. Germline assignment: CDR1 MDHEN and CDR2 SYDVKM. Here the CDR3 reads CASSLSQGAAQKTQYF. CDR3 bases: TGTGCCAGCAGTTTATCCCAGGGGGCGGCCCAAAAGACCCAGTACTTC.

The rearrangement uses TRBV24-1 and TRBJ2-5; 8 bases are shared with TRBD2. V was clipped by 0 bases and J by 2 bases; unmatched bases: 7. The CDR3 runs to 17 residues. Germline lookup yields CDR1 KGHDR and CDR2 SFDVKD. The CDR3, as DNA: TGTGCCACCAGTGATTTGCGGGGGGGTGGTTCGCAAGAGACCCAGTACTTC. Translated, it gives CATSDLRGGGSQETQYF.

The rearrangement joins TRBV5-4 to TRBJ2-4; tentative D call: TRBD2 (7 bases). This CDR3 has 18 amino acids. CDR1 is SGHNT and CDR2 is YYREEE in the germline V gene (reference sequence). The V gene lost 4 bases and the J gene lost 1 base, with 21 bases spanning the gap. The CDR3 DNA sequence: TGTGCCAGCAGCGGGGGCGGGGCGGGAGATGCGGCCAAAAACATTCAGTACTTC. Its protein product is CASSGGGAGDAAKNIQYF.

This chain links TRBV27 with TRBJ1-4, with 8 bases identical to TRBD1. This CDR3 has 15 residues. Germline V gene lookup returns CDR1 MNHEY and CDR2 SMNVEV (reference sequence). V lost 0 bases to trimming and J lost 8 bases; unmatched junction nucleotides: 5. The CDR3 DNA is TGTGCCAGCAGTTTATCGACAGGGGAAAGAGAAAAACTGTTTTTT. Translation gives CASSLSTGEREKLFF. Combining the CDR3 with reference TRBV27 and TRBJ1-4 gives the whole variable domain EAQVTQNPRYLITVTGKKLTVTCSQNMNHEYMSWYRQDPGLGLRQIYYSMNVEVTDKGDVPEGYKVSRKEKRNFPLILESPSPNQTSLYFCASSLSTGEREKLFFGSGTQLSVL.

The chain joins TRBV11-2 to TRBJ1-1; D call uncertain. From germline, CDR1 is SGHAT and CDR2 FQNNGV. V lost 1 base to trimming and J lost 6 bases, with 12 bases between them. The CDR3 has 14 amino acids. The CDR3 loop is CASSLVQSPSEAFF. CDR3 nucleotides: TGTGCCAGCAGCTTAGTTCAGTCCCCCTCTGAAGCTTTCTTT.

Of note for this clonotype: Given a much more abundant clone one base away, this may be a read error. V and J are TRBV29-1 and TRBJ1-2; maybe TRBD1 (5 bases). From germline, CDR1 is SQVTM and CDR2 ANQGSEA. The CDR3 has 12 residues. The CDR3 DNA is TGCAGCGGTGAACGTGGGACCGAGGGCTACACCTTC. Its translation is CSGERGTEGYTF.

The chain has TRBV20-1 and TRBJ2-7, with 11 bases matching TRBD1. Germline V gives CDR1 DFQATT, CDR2 SNEGSKA (reference sequence). V dropped 7 bases and J dropped 3; count of bases not matched to a gene: 8. The CDR3 length is 14 residues. As DNA, the CDR3 is TGCAGTGTTACCCCGGGACAGGGGGGCTACGAGCAGTACTTC. Translated, it gives CSVTPGQGGYEQYF.

The J gene is TRBJ2-7, the V gene TRBV20-1; the match to TRBD2 covers 8 bases. The germline CDR1 and CDR2 sequences are DFQATT and SNEGSKA (reference sequence). Trimming took 3 bases from V and 2 from J; bases not matched to a gene: 6. CDR3 length: 14 residues. Here the CDR3 reads CSARRSGRPYEQYF. In DNA form, the CDR3 reads TGCAGTGCTAGGCGCAGCGGGAGACCCTACGAGCAGTACTTC.

V usage is TRBV27 and J usage is TRBJ2-1; TRBD2 matches 8 bases. V dropped 7 bases and J dropped 10; count of bases not matched to a gene: 21. Germline V gene sequence: CDR1 MNHEY, CDR2 SMNVEV (reference sequence). This CDR3 contains 17 residues. The CDR3 DNA sequence: TGTGCCAGCATTCTGTCTAGCGGGCGGACCAACAATGAGGAGCAGTTCTTC. This encodes CASILSSGRTNNEEQFF.

V usage is TRBV20-1 and J usage is TRBJ2-7, with D possibly TRBD2 on 6 matching bases. V lost 3 bases, J lost 7 bases, and 22 bases lay in between. Germline CDR1 is DFQATT and CDR2 is SNEGSKA (reference sequence). The CDR3 has 15 amino acids. CDR3 loop: CSARRGSGVLREQYF. CDR3 bases: TGCAGTGCTAGGAGGGGATCGGGGGTCCTGAGGGAGCAGTACTTC.

The gene calls are TRBV6-1 and TRBJ2-1; TRBD1 aligns across 7 bases. The V gene end was trimmed by 8 bases and the J gene end by 2 bases; junction bases not matched to a gene: 18. The CDR3 covers 18 residues. Germline CDR1 and CDR2: MNHNS and SASEGT. CDR3 DNA sequence: TGTGCCAGCGGTAAAAGGGGGTGCAGGGGGAGCGCCTACAATGAGCAGTTCTTC. Protein: CASGKRGCRGSAYNEQFF.

This clonotype was counted only a few times. V is TRBV7-9 and J is TRBJ1-6, with 8 bases matching TRBD1. Trimming at V came to 8 bases and at J to 3 bases, leaving 12 bases not matched to a gene. The CDR3 is made up of 17 amino acids. CDR1 and CDR2 (germline): SEHNR, FQNEAQ (reference sequence). CDR3 amino acids: CASSNRDRSRYNSPLHF. The CDR3, as DNA: TGTGCCAGCTCCAATAGGGACAGGTCCCGCTATAATTCACCCCTCCACTTT.

The rearrangement joins TRBV12-3 or TRBV12-4 to TRBJ2-7, with D possibly called TRBD1 or TRBD2 (5 bases each). V was cut by 1 base and J by 3 bases, with 13 bases left in between. The CDR3 contains 15 residues. The CDR3 nucleotides are TGTGCCAGCAGTTTAGATACAGGAGGCAACTACGAGCAGTACTTC. It codes for CASSLDTGGNYEQYF.